This T cell receptor beta chain stems from a study of T cell responses to AZD1222 COVID-19 vaccine. General study results and limits: Recipients of AZD1222 seropositive at baseline numbered only five or six. White British ancestry dominated among donors, who included more females, and clonal diversity was possibly underestimated. Unmutated variant regions reportedly attract nearly half of all spike-specific TCRs.

Concerning this clone itself: Antigen: not known.

Some second doses came at about 4 weeks and others at about 12 weeks; these were pooled. The table came from immunoSEQ multiplex PCR; TCRdb's copy has only in-frame clones and leaves some out. The repertoire includes approximately 170,000 clones, around 92% of them detected once, and around 1% sits in the top ten. Trimming stripped 2 bases from V and 8 bases from J, with 16 bases between. Germline V CDR1 and CDR2: WNHNN, SYGVQD (reference sequence). This CDR3 is 15 amino acids long. The TCR was taken from an adult who received the AZD1222 COVID-19 vaccine. This chain joins TRBV10-1 and TRBJ2-4, with a possible D match to TRBD1 (5 bases). The specimen was peripheral blood, collected 28 days after the second AZD1222 dose. The CDR3 coding sequence is TGCGCCAGCAGTGAGAATCCAGGGCAGATTGACATTCAGTACTTC. As protein: CASSENPGQIDIQYF.